The sequence of this T cell receptor beta chain was determined in a study of a mutant IDH1 vaccine in newly diagnosed glioma. The wider study: Mean patient age was roughly 43 years; about 60% were male and around 40% female. Previous care, which was radiotherapy, temozolomide, or both, most often involved both.

Germline values: CDR1 SGHRS, CDR2 YFSETQ. This CDR3 is built from 14 residues. V was trimmed by 0 bases and J by 2 bases, leaving 8 bases between them. Profiled with immunoSEQ multiplex PCR; TCRdb holds only in-frame clones, not every one. Seen here are about 69,000 clones, around 86% observed once, and the top ten hold 2.5% to 3.5%. Time point given: baseline, week 1 (first vaccination visit). Documented treatment: pre-vaccination baseline after standard-of-care therapy. Diagnosis in the donors showed new WHO grade 3 or 4 astrocytomas that were IDH1-mutant and ATRX-lost. This clone has just a few counts.

Material: PBMCs, obtained from a glioma patient treated with radiotherapy, temozolomide or both. The rearrangement links TRBV5-1 to TRBJ1-1; no clear D. The TCR originated in a man aged 25-40 years with glioma. CDR3 DNA sequence: TGCGCCAGCAGCTTGGTATCGGGAAACACTGAAGCTTTCTTT. As protein: CASSLVSGNTEAFF.